Following are 5 T cell receptor beta chains from one sample sequenced in a study of shared clonotypes between healthy human individuals. Clones were read by immunoSEQ multiplex PCR, and TCRdb kept only the in-frame ones, dropping some. The sample gives hundreds of thousands of clones, less than 98% of which show up once; about 0.06% is in the top ten. What was sequenced was naive CD4+ T cells sorted from blood. Indicated subset: CD45RA+ positively selected. The source is a woman in her 30s in good health.

The J gene is TRBJ2-1, the V gene TRBV4-1, with TRBD2 matching over 8 bases. Germline V gene sequence: CDR1 MGHRA, CDR2 YSYEKL. The ends lost 3 bases at V and 6 bases at J; junction bases unmatched: 13. CDR3 size: 17 residues. CDR3 region: CASSHPRFSGSSNEQFF. As DNA, the CDR3 is TGCGCCAGCAGCCACCCTCGTTTCAGCGGGAGTTCCAATGAGCAGTTCTTC.

This chain links TRBV28 with TRBJ2-2; possible D gene TRBD1, 5 bases. The CDR3 contains 14 residues. The V end was cut by 3 bases, the J end by 6 bases, with 11 bases between. From germline, CDR1 is MDHEN and CDR2 SYDVKM. CDR3: CASSFLKGSGELFF. CDR3 coding DNA: TGTGCCAGCAGTTTCTTAAAGGGGTCCGGGGAGCTGTTTTTT.

This sequence joins TRBV19 and TRBJ2-6; TRBD2 matches 10 bases. V was clipped by 0 bases and J by 0 bases; unmatched bases: 14. The CDR3 length is 22 residues. Germline V CDR1 and CDR2: LNHDA, SQIVND (reference sequence). The CDR3 is CASSIDLNSGRFLSSGANVLTF. The CDR3 DNA reads as TGTGCCAGTAGTATAGATCTGAATAGCGGGAGGTTCCTTAGCTCTGGGGCCAACGTCCTGACTTTC.

The CDR3, as DNA: TGTGCCAGCAGACTAGCGGGGGTCAATGAGCAGTTCTTC. Translation gives CASRLAGVNEQFF. The genes are TRBV27 and TRBJ2-1; 11 bases align to TRBD2. CDR1 is MNHEY and CDR2 is SMNVEV in the germline V gene (reference sequence). The CDR3 runs to 13 residues. The junction had 1 base not matched to a gene; V was cut back by 6 bases and J by 6 bases.

The chain combines TRBV4-1 with TRBJ2-7; D not certain. V lost 1 base and J 2 bases, leaving 15 bases between the germline ends. The CDR3 covers 16 residues. CDR1 is MGHRA and CDR2 is YSYEKL in the germline V gene. The CDR3: CASSQGTRTDAYEQYF. The DNA for the CDR3 is TGCGCCAGCAGCCAAGGGACCCGAACTGACGCCTACGAGCAGTACTTC.